This T cell receptor (beta chain) is drawn from a study of blood T cell repertoires in COVID-19. Study as a whole: Donors in the United States, Italy and Spain gave samples during acute or convalescent COVID-19. PBMCs, B-cell-depleted T cells, or T cells provided the cDNA or gDNA that made up the material.

Per the authors' pipeline: The authors estimated nucleated cell counts from reference gene primer amplification. The data were produced by immunoSEQ multiplex PCR, yet TCRdb's version contains in-frame clones alone and is incomplete. V and J calls and clone size are as listed in that table; D and trimming were resolved from the DNA. The table has around 89,000 clones, 88% seen once. The sequenced sample consisted of peripheral blood. The receptor was isolated from a man aged 55 to 70 with acute or convalescent COVID-19.

This CDR3 is CASSLSQVLETQYF. CDR3 nucleotide sequence: TGTGCCAGCAGCTTATCACAGGTTTTAGAGACCCAGTACTTC. The gene calls are TRBV7-9 and TRBJ2-5; D perhaps matches TRBD1 (5 bases). This CDR3 is built from 14 residues. CDR1 SEHNR and CDR2 FQNEAQ come from the germline V gene (reference sequence). V was clipped by 2 bases and J by 4 bases, with 11 bases between them.